These 23 T cell receptor beta chains originate from one sample sequenced in a study of radiation and T cells in renal cell carcinoma (dated by TCRdb to the early 2020s). Library prep was done by the immunoSEQ multiplex PCR assay. In TCRdb, the immuneACCESS table is reduced to in-frame sequences with V and J assigned. These tables do not hold every clone; where another copy was compared, an unresolved V gene accounts for under half, and the others remain unexplained. The sample table records about 95,000 clones; 80% to 90% of these occur just once. Approximately 8.4% of the sample is held by the ten biggest clonotypes. This specimen's time point label, per the study, means: baseline pretreatment blood. The sample's treatment or condition label, decoded: 15 Gy SBRT to primary tumor, nephrectomy 4 weeks later. The sample in question was blood, obtained from a patient whose treatment included radiotherapy and nephrectomy. The receptors derive from a man aged 45-65 years with renal cell carcinoma.

This clone was seen only a few times. The V call is TRBV7-2, the J call TRBJ1-1; D is unclear. Trimming removed 1 base at V and 1 base at J, with 4 bases between. CDR1 is SGHTA and CDR2 is FQGNSA in the germline V gene. This CDR3 contains 13 residues. The chain's CDR3 is CASSLGRNTEAFF. In DNA, the CDR3 is TGTGCCAGCAGCTTAGGGCGGAACACTGAAGCTTTCTTT.

The chain employs TRBV28 and TRBJ1-2, with D possibly being TRBD1 (6 bases). V gave up 4 bases and J gave up 4 bases, with 16 bases separating them. The V gene's germline CDR1 is MDHEN and CDR2 SYDVKM. This CDR3 comprises 15 residues. The CDR3 coding sequence is TGTGCCAGCAGTTCAGGACAGACCTTTTTCTATGGCTACACCTTC. Translation gives CASSSGQTFFYGYTF.

The chain couples TRBV27 to TRBJ2-6; TRBD1 might be the D (6 bases). CDR1 is MNHEY, CDR2 SMNVEV, per germline (reference sequence). Trimming stripped 3 bases from V and 0 bases from J, with 9 bases between. The CDR3 has 16 amino acids. The CDR3: CASSLDRSSGANVLTF. In DNA, the CDR3 is TGTGCCAGCAGTTTGGACAGAAGCTCTGGGGCCAACGTCCTGACTTTC.

This chain joins TRBV5-1 and TRBJ2-1; 10 bases map to TRBD1. The CDR3 length is 14 residues. The V and J ends lost 4 bases and 7 bases, in that order; junction bases with no gene match: 5. From germline, CDR1 is SGHRS and CDR2 YFSETQ. In DNA form, the CDR3 reads TGCGCCAGCAGCGGGGGACAGGGGTTGAATGAGCAGTTCTTC. Protein: CASSGGQGLNEQFF.

The chain carries TRBV5-5 and TRBJ2-7, with D maybe TRBD2 (6 bases). This CDR3 is built from 12 residues. Looked up from germline, CDR1 is SGHKS and CDR2 is YYEKEE (reference sequence). The V end was cut by 4 bases, the J end by 7 bases, with 12 bases between. The CDR3 DNA is TGTGCCAGCAGCCCTATAGGAGGGGAGCAGTACTTC. Translation: CASSPIGGEQYF.

This sequence joins TRBV4-3 and TRBJ1-4; D remains ambiguous. The V gene lost 0 bases and the J gene lost 0 bases, with 8 bases spanning the gap. The CDR3 is made up of 16 amino acids. In germline, CDR1 is LGHNA, CDR2 YSLEER. CDR3 bases: TGCGCCAGCAGCCAAGATCCCGGGACAACTAATGAAAAACTGTTTTTT. This translates into CASSQDPGTTNEKLFF.

This clone came up once. This chain connects TRBV5-1 to TRBJ2-3; 12 bases fit TRBD2. Germline lookup yields CDR1 SGHRS and CDR2 YFSETQ. The V and J ends lost 1 base and 6 bases, in that order; junction bases with no gene match: 6. The CDR3 totals 16 residues. The DNA for the CDR3 is TGCGCCAGCAGCTTGCCCCTAGCGGGAGGGTCGGATACGCAGTATTTT. Translated, it gives CASSLPLAGGSDTQYF.

This chain links TRBV5-1 with TRBJ2-7, with TRBD1 matching over 9 bases. Germline V gene sequence: CDR1 SGHRS, CDR2 YFSETQ. This CDR3 is 15 amino acids long. The V segment lost 0 bases and the J segment 5 bases; nucleotides outside the gene matches: 6. The CDR3 bases are TGCGCCAGCAGCTTGGAGGGGACAGGGTACAACGAGCAGTACTTC. It specifies CASSLEGTGYNEQYF.

This clone showed up just a few times. This rearrangement joins TRBV6-5 to TRBJ1-4; D not resolved. Per the germline V gene, CDR1 is MNHEY and CDR2 is SVGAGI. The germline V and J ends were trimmed by 8 bases and 3 bases, with 7 bases remaining between them. The CDR3 length is 12 residues. CDR3 residues: CASGVPNEKLFF. CDR3 bases: TGTGCCAGCGGGGTGCCTAATGAAAAACTGTTTTTT.

V gene TRBV28 combines with J gene TRBJ1-5, with TRBD1 as a possible D gene (5 bases). Germline V lookup: CDR1 MDHEN, CDR2 SYDVKM. CDR3 length: 17 residues. With 1 base removed from V and 0 bases from J, the gap between germline ends came to 13 bases. The CDR3 region is CASSLSGVGYSNQPQHF. Here the CDR3 DNA reads TGTGCCAGCAGTTTATCGGGGGTAGGGTATAGCAATCAGCCCCAGCATTTT.

The chain uses TRBV5-1 and TRBJ1-1; no clear D. Germline values: CDR1 SGHRS, CDR2 YFSETQ. The ends were cut back, 4 bases at V and 6 bases at J, with 13 bases in the middle. CDR3 length: 13 amino acids. CDR3 in amino acids: CASSPGSNPEAFF. The CDR3 bases are TGCGCCAGCAGCCCGGGGTCCAACCCTGAAGCTTTCTTT.

V usage is TRBV6-5 and J usage is TRBJ2-7; TRBD2 matches at 7 bases. The J segment lost 0 bases and the V segment lost 5 bases, leaving 7 bases of the junction unmatched. The CDR3 sequence is 15 residues long. CDR1 is MNHEY, CDR2 SVGAGI, per germline. The DNA of the CDR3 is TGTGCCAGCAGTAGGACGGGCGGGGGCTCCTACGAGCAGTACTTC. Protein product: CASSRTGGGSYEQYF.

The chain links TRBV9 to TRBJ1-5; a possible D gene is TRBD1 (6 bases). V was clipped by 4 bases and J by 9 bases, with 23 bases between them. CDR1 and CDR2 from the germline V gene are SGDLS and YYNGEE. The CDR3 contains 16 residues. CDR3 nucleotides: TGTGCCAGCAGCCCCAGCCCCGACAGGTTTCTTTGGCCCCAGCATTTT. The encoded protein is CASSPSPDRFLWPQHF.

CDR3 DNA sequence: TGTGCCAGCAGTGAAACACCCGGGACAGGGACCTACAATGAGCAGTTCTTC. This encodes CASSETPGTGTYNEQFF. The chain uses TRBV6-1 and TRBJ2-1, with TRBD1 matching over 9 bases. With V trimmed by 2 bases and J by 2 bases, 7 bases remained unmatched. This CDR3 spans 17 amino acids. Germline CDR1 and CDR2: MNHNS and SASEGT.

As regards this clone: The junction does not match germline at one end; this may be a read error. The chain recombines TRBV7-7 with TRBJ2-2; D may match TRBD1 or TRBD2 (8 bases each). This CDR3 is 16 amino acids long. Germline values: CDR1 SSHAT, CDR2 FNYEAQ (reference sequence). DNA for the CDR3: TGTGCTAGCAGCTTAGCGGGGCAGGGGGCTTCCGGGGAGCTGTTTTTT. Translating it yields CASSLAGQGASGELFF.

The rearrangement joins TRBV30 to TRBJ2-2, with 11 nucleotides matching TRBD2. CDR3 length equals 15 residues. Germline V gene lookup returns CDR1 GTSNPN and CDR2 SVGIG (reference sequence). V shed 4 bases, J shed 9 bases, and the junction held 10 bases outside the gene matches. This CDR3 reads CAWTLTGTSGRELFF. DNA of the CDR3: TGTGCCTGGACCTTAACCGGGACTAGCGGTCGGGAGCTGTTTTTT.

The chain couples TRBV19 to TRBJ2-3; either TRBD1 or TRBD2 may fit D (6 bases each). Germline-derived CDR1 and CDR2 are LNHDA and SQIVND (reference sequence). This CDR3 is 16 amino acids long. Trimming stripped 0 bases from V and 0 bases from J, with 10 bases between. The chain's CDR3 is CASSIDRGTSTDTQYF. The CDR3 DNA follows: TGTGCCAGTAGTATAGATCGGGGGACAAGCACAGATACGCAGTATTTT. Full variable domain (remainder filled in from reference TRBV19 and TRBJ2-3): DGGITQSPKYLFRKEGQNVTLSCEQNLNHDAMYWYRQDPGQGLRLIYYSQIVNDFQKGDIAEGYSVSREKKESFPLTVTSAQKNPTAFYLCASSIDRGTSTDTQYFGPGTRLTVL.

The chain recombines TRBV30 with TRBJ1-1; TRBD1 might be the D (6 bases). This CDR3 is 14 amino acids long. Trimming removed 3 bases at V and 3 bases at J, with 14 bases between. CDR1 and CDR2 (germline): GTSNPN, SVGIG (reference sequence). As DNA, the CDR3 is TGTGCCTGGAGCCCAGGGGTCGGGGACACTGAAGCTTTCTTT. It specifies CAWSPGVGDTEAFF.

This chain joins TRBV6-1 and TRBJ2-7, with TRBD2 matching over 7 bases. This CDR3 spans 21 amino acids. Germline assignment: CDR1 MNHNS and CDR2 SASEGT. V trimming: 2 bases; J trimming: 4 bases; junction bases outside the gene matches: 26. The CDR3 loop is CASSERGGYTWGVLIPYEQYF. In nucleotides, the CDR3 is TGTGCCAGCAGTGAAAGGGGAGGGTACACCTGGGGGGTGTTGATACCGTACGAGCAGTACTTC.

V and J are TRBV29-1 and TRBJ1-1; 9 nucleotides align to TRBD1. Per the germline V gene, CDR1 is SQVTM and CDR2 is ANQGSEA. Trimming at V came to 7 bases and at J to 0 bases, leaving 3 bases not matched to a gene. The CDR3 totals 13 residues. CDR3 coding DNA: TGCAGCGCTGGGACAGGGATGAACACTGAAGCTTTCTTT. Protein: CSAGTGMNTEAFF.

This rearrangement joins TRBV6-5 to TRBJ2-2; the D is unclear. CDR1 and CDR2 from the germline V gene are MNHEY and SVGAGI. The CDR3 has 12 residues. Trimming pared 6 bases from V and 2 bases from J, leaving 4 bases between. CDR3 sequence: CASRLNTGELFF. The CDR3 nucleotides are TGTGCCAGCAGACTTAACACCGGGGAGCTGTTTTTT.

V and J are TRBV5-4 and TRBJ2-5; 9 bases agree with TRBD2. The CDR3 loop spans 15 amino acids. Germline loops: CDR1 SGHNT, CDR2 YYREEE (reference sequence). Unmatched junction bases numbered 6, after V lost 2 bases and J lost 4 bases. CDR3 DNA: TGTGCCAGCAGCTTAAGGTCTAGCGGGGCAGAGACCCAGTACTTC. Protein sequence: CASSLRSSGAETQYF.

V and J are TRBV11-1 and TRBJ2-3; tentatively, D is TRBD1 (7 bases). V lost 5 bases, J lost 0 bases, and 12 bases lay in between. The CDR3 length is 15 residues. Per germline, CDR1 SGHAT and CDR2 FQDESV (reference sequence). CDR3 DNA: TGTGCCAGCAGCGCGGGACAGCGCAGCACAGATACGCAGTATTTT. Its protein product is CASSAGQRSTDTQYF.